The 24 T cell receptor beta chains listed next were all sequenced from one sample in a study of cytomegalovirus exposure and HLA in healthy donors. This table comes from immunoSEQ multiplex PCR, and its TCRdb copy is limited to in-frame clones, with some not included. In the table there are 300,000 or so clones, approximately 85% of which are singletons. The material sequenced was PBMCs. The receptors stem from a man younger than 45 in good health and CMV-seronegative.

The J gene is TRBJ2-3, the V gene TRBV27; 8 positions match TRBD2. In germline, CDR1 is MNHEY, CDR2 SMNVEV (reference sequence). V dropped 4 bases and J dropped 1; count of bases not matched to a gene: 4. There are 15 residues in the CDR3. This chain's CDR3 is CASSSRGGGTDTQYF. Here the CDR3 DNA reads TGTGCCAGCAGTTCCCGGGGGGGAGGCACAGATACGCAGTATTTT.

V usage is TRBV2 and J usage is TRBJ1-2; D is possibly TRBD1 (5 bases). CDR3 length equals 15 residues. V was cut by 7 bases and J by 7 bases, with 22 bases left in between. CDR1 and CDR2 (germline): SNHLY, FYNNEI. The CDR3 DNA follows: TGTGCCAGCAAGGGGACCGGGGGGGTGGGCCTTGGCTACACCTTC. Its translation: CASKGTGGVGLGYTF. Full variable domain (remainder filled in from reference TRBV2 and TRBJ1-2): EPEVTQTPSHQVTQMGQEVILRCVPISNHLYFYWYRQILGQKVEFLVSFYNNEISEKSEIFDDQFSVERPDGSNFTLKIRSTKLEDSAMYFCASKGTGGVGLGYTFGSGTRLTVV.

The chain links TRBV5-1 to TRBJ1-1; D remains unclear. V was pared by 1 base and J by 11 bases, with 12 bases between. The CDR3 is 12 residues long. The germline CDR1 and CDR2 sequences are SGHRS and YFSETQ. The CDR3 DNA is TGCGCCAGCAGCTTGCCCAACACGCTTGCTTTCTTT. The encoded protein is CASSLPNTLAFF.

This clone has a single count. The chain is built from TRBV29-1 and TRBJ1-4, with D unresolved. Between the trimmed V and J ends, which lost 6 bases and 6 bases, there was a span of 11 bases. Germline V CDR1 and CDR2: SQVTM, ANQGSEA. The CDR3 covers 12 residues. The CDR3 sequence is CSVGSPHEKLFF. DNA for the CDR3: TGCAGCGTGGGCAGCCCACATGAAAAACTGTTTTTT.

This chain uses TRBV2 with TRBJ1-2; TRBD1 aligns across 8 bases. CDR3 length: 14 residues. The ends lost 5 bases at V and 4 bases at J; junction bases unmatched: 6. CDR1 SNHLY and CDR2 FYNNEI come from the germline V gene. The CDR3 region has the DNA TGTGCCAGCAGTTTTGGACAGGGACCCTATGGCTACACCTTC. Amino acids: CASSFGQGPYGYTF.

J is TRBJ2-1 and V is TRBV5-6, with 11 bases that match TRBD2. The germline gives CDR1 SGHDT, CDR2 YYEEEE. There are 17 residues in the CDR3. V shed 3 bases and J 8 bases; nucleotides not matched to a gene: 13. The CDR3 sequence: CASSSRLAGGPLDEQFF. CDR3 DNA: TGTGCCAGCAGCTCAAGATTAGCGGGGGGGCCCCTCGATGAGCAGTTCTTC.

J is TRBJ2-5 and V is TRBV7-9; the D is unclear. V shed 5 bases and J shed 4 bases, with 11 bases lying between them. This CDR3 spans 13 amino acids. Looked up from germline, CDR1 is SEHNR and CDR2 is FQNEAQ (reference sequence). CDR3 bases: TGTGCCAGCAGCATTACAACGGGAGAGACCCAGTACTTC. Its translation: CASSITTGETQYF.

Here the CDR3 DNA reads TGTGCCATCAGTGACCCGGACAGTCAAGAGACCCAGTACTTC. This gives the protein CAISDPDSQETQYF. The J gene is TRBJ2-5, the V gene TRBV10-3; the D gene is possibly TRBD1 (6 bases). Germline CDR1 and CDR2: ENHRY and SYGVKD. V lost 3 bases to trimming and J lost 2 bases, with 10 bases between them. This CDR3 spans 14 amino acids.

V gene TRBV5-6 combines with J gene TRBJ2-1, with D uncertain. This CDR3 comprises 15 residues. The V end was cut by 0 bases, the J end by 5 bases, with 12 bases between. In germline, CDR1 is SGHDT, CDR2 YYEEEE. The CDR3 DNA sequence: TGTGCCAGCAGCTTGGCCAGGATGTCTAACAATGAGCAGTTCTTC. Its protein product is CASSLARMSNNEQFF.

The rearrangement uses TRBV7-9 and TRBJ1-5, with TRBD1 as a possible D gene (6 bases). Germline V CDR1 and CDR2: SEHNR, FQNEAQ (reference sequence). V was cut by 0 bases and J by 7 bases, with 13 bases left in between. The CDR3 is 15 residues long. In DNA, the CDR3 is TGTGCCAGCAGCTTAGCTGGACAGCGGGGCCAGCCCCAGCATTTT. The encoded protein is CASSLAGQRGQPQHF.

This chain links TRBV7-9 with TRBJ1-1; D is possibly TRBD1 (5 bases). CDR1 is SEHNR, CDR2 FQNEAQ, per germline (reference sequence). V was cut by 6 bases and J by 3 bases, with 17 bases left in between. The length of the CDR3 is 15 residues. The CDR3 reads CASRSWGREDTEAFF. The CDR3 bases are TGTGCCAGCAGGAGTTGGGGCAGGGAGGACACTGAAGCTTTCTTT.

The V and J genes are TRBV4-2 and TRBJ1-5; 7 nucleotides line up with TRBD1. From germline, CDR1 is LGHNA and CDR2 YNFKEQ. Trimming cost V 1 base and J 3 bases; bases outside gene matches: 6. The CDR3 sequence is 16 residues long. The CDR3 sequence: CASSQGAGGLNQPQHF. The CDR3 DNA follows: TGTGCCAGCAGCCAAGGTGCAGGGGGTCTCAATCAGCCCCAGCATTTT.

The chain carries TRBV5-6 and TRBJ1-1, with a tentative D call TRBD1 (6 bases). The ends were cut back, 2 bases at V and 1 base at J, with 12 bases in the middle. Germline V gene sequence: CDR1 SGHDT, CDR2 YYEEEE. This CDR3 spans 15 amino acids. The CDR3 bases are TGTGCCAGCAGCTTTAGGTTACAGGGGAACACTGAAGCTTTCTTT. This gives the protein CASSFRLQGNTEAFF. The variable domain in full, completed from reference TRBV5-6 and TRBJ1-1, reads DAGVTQSPTHLIKTRGQQVTLRCSPKSGHDTVSWYQQALGQGPQFIFQYYEEEERQRGNFPDRFSGHQFPNYSSELNVNALLLGDSALYLCASSFRLQGNTEAFFGQGTRLTVV.

In the case of this clone: An end of the junction differs from the germline gene, which may be a read error. The chain carries TRBV5-4 and TRBJ1-1; 9 positions agree with TRBD1. Looked up from germline, CDR1 is SGHNT and CDR2 is YYREEE (reference sequence). The CDR3 loop spans 11 amino acids. The CDR3 coding sequence is TGTGCCAGCAGCTATGGGACAGGGACTCTCTTT. This translates into CASSYGTGTLF.

This clone was observed a single time. This chain links TRBV7-9 with TRBJ1-5; 9 bases are a match to TRBD1. J gave up 6 bases and V 0 bases, and 6 bases lay outside the gene matches. CDR3 length: 16 residues. The germline V gene has CDR1 SEHNR and CDR2 FQNEAQ (reference sequence). This CDR3 reads CASSLAGTGSSQPQHF. CDR3 nucleotide sequence: TGTGCCAGCAGCTTAGCGGGGACAGGGTCATCTCAGCCCCAGCATTTT.

The chain employs TRBV29-1 and TRBJ2-2; D possibly corresponds to TRBD1 (5 bases). Trimming took off 7 bases at V and 0 bases at J, with 9 bases between the two ends. The CDR3 has 13 residues. Germline-derived CDR1 and CDR2 are SQVTM and ANQGSEA. CDR3 nucleotide sequence: TGCAGCGCCGACAGAGCGAACACCGGGGAGCTGTTTTTT. Amino acid sequence: CSADRANTGELFF.

The J gene is TRBJ1-3, the V gene TRBV9; TRBD1 agrees at 10 bases. V lost 3 bases and J lost 0; bases outside the gene matches: 9. This CDR3 region has 18 residues. Germline assignment: CDR1 SGDLS and CDR2 YYNGEE. The CDR3 reads CASSASSWTGGSGNTIYF. CDR3 DNA sequence: TGTGCCAGCAGCGCAAGTTCATGGACAGGGGGCTCTGGAAACACCATATATTTT.

This chain joins TRBV6-1 and TRBJ1-1, with no clear D. CDR1 MNHNS and CDR2 SASEGT come from the germline V gene. This CDR3 is 12 amino acids long. The V end was cut by 4 bases, the J end by 1 base, with 4 bases between. This CDR3 reads CASSASNTEAFF. The DNA for the CDR3 is TGTGCCAGCAGTGCGTCGAACACTGAAGCTTTCTTT.

V usage is TRBV9 and J usage is TRBJ2-2; D remains ambiguous. The germline CDR1 and CDR2 sequences are SGDLS and YYNGEE. The CDR3 loop spans 16 amino acids. Trimming took 2 bases from V and 4 from J, leaving 15 bases between them. CDR3 residues: CASSVTSGLSTGELFF. CDR3 DNA sequence: TGTGCCAGCAGCGTCACCAGTGGCTTGTCCACCGGGGAGCTGTTTTTT.

This clone was found once. The V and J genes are TRBV5-8 and TRBJ2-1, with 7 positions matching TRBD1. Germline trimming cut 2 bases from V and 3 bases from J; bases unmatched to any gene: 5. Per the germline V gene, CDR1 is SGHTS and CDR2 is YDEGEE. The CDR3 spans 15 residues. CDR3 sequence reads: CASSFKGAVYNEQFF. Written as DNA, the CDR3 is TGTGCCAGCAGCTTCAAGGGGGCCGTCTACAATGAGCAGTTCTTC.

The gene calls are TRBV6-6 and TRBJ1-4; 7 nucleotides line up with TRBD1. From germline, CDR1 is MNHNY and CDR2 SVGAGI (reference sequence). V dropped 2 bases and J dropped 11; count of bases not matched to a gene: 11. The CDR3 is 15 residues long. This CDR3 reads CASSYVQGGSSKLFF. CDR3 bases: TGTGCCAGCAGTTACGTCCAGGGGGGCTCGTCTAAACTGTTTTTT.

This clone was detected only once. The V and J genes are TRBV2 and TRBJ1-4; D unresolved. The CDR3 is made up of 14 amino acids. V shed 6 bases and J shed 0 bases, with 8 bases lying between them. CDR1 and CDR2 (germline): SNHLY, FYNNEI. The CDR3 bases are TGTGCCAGCAGGGGCAGTGCAACTAATGAAAAACTGTTTTTT. Protein product: CASRGSATNEKLFF.

The chain combines TRBV18 with TRBJ2-5; TRBD2 agrees at 12 bases. The germline CDR1 and CDR2 sequences are KGHSH and LQKENI. V dropped 6 bases and J dropped 4; count of bases not matched to a gene: 12. The CDR3 has 17 amino acids. In DNA, the CDR3 is TGTGCCAGCTCTCGAACCGGACTAGCGGGGTTTTTAGAGACCCAGTACTTC. Translation: CASSRTGLAGFLETQYF.

The chain has TRBV27 and TRBJ2-7; 7 nucleotides match TRBD2. Losses at the gene ends were 8 bases for V and 4 bases for J; bases not matched to a gene: 8. Germline V lookup: CDR1 MNHEY, CDR2 SMNVEV (reference sequence). The CDR3 sequence is 13 residues long. The CDR3 DNA reads as TGTGCCAGCGGTGGGGGGACTACATACGAGCAGTACTTC. It codes for CASGGGTTYEQYF.